This TCR beta chain was sequenced for a study of T cell repertoires in cytomegalovirus infection. This clonotype was seen only a few times. TCRdb analysed the reads with MiXCR anew, one entry per CDR3 protein. This sample carries around 490,000 distinct CDR3 sequences, approximately 26% of them seen once, and the ten largest clones take about 13%. The CDR3 is 15 amino acids. The germline V and J ends were trimmed by 6 bases and 2 bases, with 16 bases remaining between them. Germline V gene lookup returns CDR1 MNHNS and CDR2 SASEGT. The sequence was collected from a human donor in good health (CMV status not recorded). Some clones in this sample may be carry-over from other donors' samples. The V and J genes are TRBV6-1 and TRBJ2-5; TRBD2 might be the D (5 bases). Input material: PBMCs. The chain's CDR3 is CASRSLLDFQETQYF. The CDR3 DNA follows: TGTGCCAGCAGAAGCCTTTTGGACTTTCAAGAGACCCAGTACTTC.